The 21 T cell receptor beta chains below were found in one sample sequenced in a study of siplizumab effects on memory and regulatory T cells. Repertoires were generated with immunoSEQ multiplex PCR, while TCRdb's copy carries only in-frame clones and drops some. Of around 94,000 clones listed, about 93% are singletons. The sequenced sample consisted of CD4+ T cells sorted from blood. The receptors stem from a human donor in good health.

The rearrangement links TRBV29-1 to TRBJ2-5; D may be TRBD1 (5 bases). The germline gives CDR1 SQVTM, CDR2 ANQGSEA. This CDR3 contains 14 residues. V was pared by 3 bases and J by 3 bases, with 14 bases between. As DNA, the CDR3 is TGCAGCGTTGAGAGTTCCCAGGGCGAAGAGACCCAGTACTTC. Its protein product is CSVESSQGEETQYF.

The sample holds a few counts of this clone. The chain carries TRBV6-4 and TRBJ2-6; 10 nucleotides line up with TRBD2. CDR3 length equals 20 residues. V dropped 8 bases and J dropped 2; count of bases not matched to a gene: 18. Germline V lookup: CDR1 MRHNA, CDR2 SNTAGT. The CDR3, as DNA: TGTGCCAGCCCTATCCCCTCTAGCGGGAGTATAGGCCCTGGGGCCAACGTCCTGACTTTC. This codes for CASPIPSSGSIGPGANVLTF.

V and J are TRBV21-1 and TRBJ2-1; the DNA was not compared with TRBD2, the D call given in the table. TRBV21-1 is tagged as a pseudogene. The CDR3 contains 18 residues. The CDR3 reads CASSKVGGPSTLNNEQFF. The CDR3 coding sequence is TGTGCCAGCAGCAAAGTTGGCGGGCCCTCCACCTTGAACAATGAGCAGTTCTTC.

The chain combines TRBV4-1 with TRBJ2-2, with D maybe TRBD1 (6 bases). The CDR3 extends over 14 amino acids. Germline lookup yields CDR1 MGHRA and CDR2 YSYEKL. V shed 3 bases and J shed 4 bases, with 9 bases lying between them. In DNA, the CDR3 is TGCGCCAGCAGCCATACAGGGCCCACCGGGGAGCTGTTTTTT. Translated, it gives CASSHTGPTGELFF.

The chain is built from TRBV29-1 and TRBJ2-5; D is possibly TRBD2 (6 bases). CDR3 length equals 14 residues. CDR1 and CDR2 (germline): SQVTM, ANQGSEA. Trimming removed 4 bases from V and 2 bases from J, with 14 bases in between. In DNA, the CDR3 is TGCAGCGTTGTAACGGGAGTCGGACAAGAGACCCAGTACTTC. Protein product: CSVVTGVGQETQYF.

The CDR3 DNA reads TGTGCCAGCAGTTTTCTTTTCGAGAGATTTCGATGGCAGGGGGACCTAGACACTGAAGCTTTCTTT. The encoded protein is CASSFLFERFRWQGDLDTEAFF. The V gene is TRBV28, the J gene TRBJ1-1; 7 nucleotides match TRBD1. The CDR3 sequence is 22 residues long. Per germline, CDR1 MDHEN and CDR2 SYDVKM. Unmatched junction bases numbered 28, after V lost 3 bases and J lost 3 bases.

The chain combines TRBV19 with TRBJ2-2; D unclear. CDR3 length: 15 residues. V lost 7 bases and J lost 1, with 13 bases in between. The V gene's germline CDR1 is LNHDA and CDR2 SQIVND (reference sequence). The CDR3 region is CASTVKTLNTGELFF. CDR3 in DNA: TGTGCCAGTACAGTGAAGACCCTGAACACCGGGGAGCTGTTTTTT.

V is TRBV7-9 and J is TRBJ2-1; no clear D. The germline CDR1 and CDR2 sequences are SEHNR and FQNEAQ (reference sequence). This CDR3 region has 15 residues. Deletions cut 1 base from V and 6 bases from J, with 13 bases between. The CDR3 sequence is CASSLVRRRLNEQFF. CDR3 in DNA: TGTGCCAGCAGCTTAGTGAGGCGCAGGCTCAATGAGCAGTTCTTC.

The chain couples TRBV6-4 to TRBJ2-1; D gene uncertain. The ends were cut back, 3 bases at V and 9 bases at J, with 12 bases in the middle. The CDR3 is 13 amino acids. Per the germline V gene, CDR1 is MRHNA and CDR2 is SNTAGT. The CDR3 loop reads CASSESMLGEQFF. The CDR3 nucleotides read TGTGCCAGCAGTGAGTCGATGCTCGGTGAGCAGTTCTTC.

The CDR3 loop is CASSMAAGGGGETQYF. The CDR3 DNA reads as TGTGCCAGTAGTATGGCGGCGGGAGGTGGGGGAGAGACCCAGTACTTC. The J gene is TRBJ2-5, the V gene TRBV19; TRBD2 matches at 8 bases. Looked up from germline, CDR1 is LNHDA and CDR2 is SQIVND (reference sequence). Losses at the gene ends were 3 bases for V and 4 bases for J; bases not matched to a gene: 10. The CDR3 runs 16 residues. Full variable domain (missing parts from reference TRBV19 and TRBJ2-5): DGGITQSPKYLFRKEGQNVTLSCEQNLNHDAMYWYRQDPGQGLRLIYYSQIVNDFQKGDIAEGYSVSREKKESFPLTVTSAQKNPTAFYLCASSMAAGGGGETQYFGPGTRLLVL.

This sequence joins TRBV6-1 and TRBJ2-7; D possibly corresponds to TRBD1 (5 bases). The germline gives CDR1 MNHNS, CDR2 SASEGT. This CDR3 is built from 17 residues. Trimming took 0 bases from V and 0 from J, leaving 15 bases between them. In DNA, the CDR3 is TGTGCCAGCAGTGAAGCTTGGGGCAGTGCATTCTCCTACGAGCAGTACTTC. Its protein is CASSEAWGSAFSYEQYF.

The rearrangement links TRBV6-1 to TRBJ1-2; unclear D gene. This CDR3 is 15 amino acids long. The germline gives CDR1 MNHNS, CDR2 SASEGT. Deletions cut 2 bases from V and 5 bases from J, with 15 bases between. DNA for the CDR3: TGTGCCAGCAGTGAACTCTGGCGGGAAGCTTATGGCTACACCTTC. It codes for CASSELWREAYGYTF.

The V call is TRBV13, the J call TRBJ1-2; TRBD1 matches at 9 bases. CDR3 length: 15 amino acids. V was clipped by 6 bases and J by 1 base; unmatched bases: 6. Germline-derived CDR1 and CDR2 are PRHDT and FYEKMQ (reference sequence). The CDR3 DNA reads TGTGCCAGCAGTTGGACAGGGGACCATAACTATGGCTACACCTTC. Protein product: CASSWTGDHNYGYTF.

The rearrangement joins TRBV11-2 to TRBJ1-2, with D unresolved. Germline V gives CDR1 SGHAT, CDR2 FQNNGV. CDR3 length: 14 amino acids. Trimming shortened V by 1 base and J by 2 bases, and 8 bases separated the two germline ends. CDR3: CASSLVAGNYGYTF. CDR3 nucleotide sequence: TGTGCCAGCAGCTTAGTGGCCGGCAACTATGGCTACACCTTC.

The V gene is TRBV2, the J gene TRBJ2-2, with a weak D call TRBD1 (6 bases). Trimming took off 9 bases at V and 2 bases at J, with 19 bases between the two ends. Germline V CDR1 and CDR2: SNHLY, FYNNEI. The CDR3 spans 16 residues. The CDR3 here is CARSQGPGKNTGELFF. CDR3 in DNA: TGTGCCAGATCACAGGGTCCCGGGAAAAACACCGGGGAGCTGTTTTTT.

V gene TRBV28 combines with J gene TRBJ2-4; D not certain. This CDR3 spans 16 amino acids. V lost 6 bases and J lost 2, with 17 bases in between. From germline, CDR1 is MDHEN and CDR2 SYDVKM. For the CDR3, the DNA is TGTGCCAGCAGCGTTACAGAGATTGTGTCCAAAAACATTCAGTACTTC. Protein product: CASSVTEIVSKNIQYF.

CDR3 bases: TGTGCCAGCAGCGGCGGGGTCTCTGGAAACACCATATATTTT. Amino acid sequence: CASSGGVSGNTIYF. The chain combines TRBV7-8 with TRBJ1-3, with unresolved D. The ends were cut back, 5 bases at V and 0 bases at J, with 8 bases in the middle. The CDR3 has 14 amino acids. Looked up from germline, CDR1 is SGHVS and CDR2 is FQNEAQ.

The chain has TRBV28 and TRBJ1-4; D is unresolved. Germline loops: CDR1 MDHEN, CDR2 SYDVKM. The CDR3 spans 15 residues. Trimming stripped 2 bases from V and 10 bases from J, with 17 bases between. The CDR3 protein is CASSLGGGPSGKLFF. The CDR3, as DNA: TGTGCCAGCAGTTTAGGTGGAGGTCCCAGCGGAAAACTGTTTTTT.

The rearrangement links TRBV28 to TRBJ1-5; TRBD1 matches at 10 bases. Trimming took 8 bases from V and 4 from J; bases not matched to a gene: 5. Germline assignment: CDR1 MDHEN and CDR2 SYDVKM. The CDR3 length is 14 residues. The CDR3: CASWDRGRNQPQHF. The CDR3 DNA follows: TGTGCCAGCTGGGACAGGGGAAGGAATCAGCCCCAGCATTTT.

The V gene is TRBV5-1, the J gene TRBJ2-3; D is unresolved. The CDR3 runs 15 residues. V shed 0 bases and J shed 1 base, with 9 bases lying between them. Germline V gene sequence: CDR1 SGHRS, CDR2 YFSETQ. The CDR3 reads CASSLDSFRTDTQYF. CDR3 DNA: TGCGCCAGCAGCTTGGACTCCTTCCGCACAGATACGCAGTATTTT.

This chain joins TRBV27 and TRBJ1-1; maybe TRBD1 (6 bases). This CDR3 contains 14 residues. Between the trimmed V and J ends, which lost 10 bases and 4 bases, there was a span of 19 bases. CDR1 and CDR2 (germline): MNHEY, SMNVEV (reference sequence). DNA for the CDR3: TGTGCCACCCTTCCCTACCTGGACAGCACTGAAGCTTTCTTT. It encodes CATLPYLDSTEAFF.